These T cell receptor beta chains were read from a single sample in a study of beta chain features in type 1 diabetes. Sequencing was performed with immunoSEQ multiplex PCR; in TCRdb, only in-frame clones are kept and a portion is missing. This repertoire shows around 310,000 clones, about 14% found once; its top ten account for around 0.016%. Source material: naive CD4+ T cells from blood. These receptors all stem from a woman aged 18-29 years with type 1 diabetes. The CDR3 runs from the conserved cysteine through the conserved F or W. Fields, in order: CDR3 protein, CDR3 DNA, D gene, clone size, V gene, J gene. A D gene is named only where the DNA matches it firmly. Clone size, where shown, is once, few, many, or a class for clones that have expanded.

CASSQDPGTAYGYTF	TGTGCCAGCAGCCAAGATCCCGGGACAGCTTATGGCTACACCTTC	TRBD1	few	TRBV14	TRBJ1-2
CASSSGVRHNEQFF	TGTGCCAGCAGCTCCGGGGTCAGACACAATGAGCAGTTCTTC	-	few	TRBV7-9	TRBJ2-1
CASRNSGRPGELFF	TGTGCCAGCCGTAATAGCGGGAGACCCGGGGAGCTGTTTTTT	TRBD2	-	TRBV27	TRBJ2-2
CSVRLWAQETQYF	TGCAGCGTTAGGCTCTGGGCCCAAGAGACCCAGTACTTC	-	-	TRBV29-1	TRBJ2-5
CASSYGRAYEQYF	TGTGCCAGCAGTTACGGCAGGGCCTACGAGCAGTACTTC	-	few	TRBV6-5	TRBJ2-7
CASSSKDRDLGEQYF	TGCGCCAGCAGCTCCAAAGACAGGGACTTGGGCGAGCAGTACTTC	-	-	TRBV5-1	TRBJ2-7
CASSSGGEQYF	TGTGCCAGCAGCTCCGGCGGAGAGCAGTACTTC	-	-	TRBV5-6	TRBJ2-7
CASSLPTSGRPDTQYF	TGTGCCAGCAGCTTACCGACTAGCGGGAGACCAGATACGCAGTATTTT	TRBD2	few	TRBV7-9	TRBJ2-3
CSVEDNWEREAFF	TGCAGCGTTGAAGATAATTGGGAGAGGGAAGCTTTCTTT	-	-	TRBV29-1	TRBJ1-1
CASSPREFEETQYF	TGTGCCAGTTCCCCAAGGGAGTTTGAAGAGACCCAGTACTTC	-	few	TRBV21-1	TRBJ2-5
CASSFLAGEINEQFF	TGTGCCAGCAGTTTTTTAGCGGGAGAGATCAATGAGCAGTTCTTC	TRBD2	-	TRBV28	TRBJ2-1
CAWSRGLAVSYNEQFF	TGTGCCTGGAGTAGAGGACTAGCGGTTTCCTACAATGAGCAGTTCTTC	TRBD2	-	TRBV30	TRBJ2-1